The present TCR beta chain was sequenced within a study of blood T cell repertoires in COVID-19. Sequenced by immunoSEQ multiplex PCR; TCRdb stores in-frame clones only, minus some. The sample has 150,000 to 200,000 clones, roughly four fifths seen once. The CDR3 consists of 14 residues. Germline assignment: CDR1 MNHNS and CDR2 SASEGT. Deletions cut 1 base from V and 3 bases from J, with 9 bases between. The clonotype was recovered from a woman aged 80 or over with COVID-19, enrolled during active disease. This chain joins TRBV6-1 and TRBJ1-2; D might be TRBD1 (6 bases). The material sequenced was peripheral blood. The CDR3 loop reads CASSEEHRDYGYTF. The DNA for the CDR3 is TGTGCCAGCAGTGAAGAGCACAGGGACTATGGCTACACCTTC.